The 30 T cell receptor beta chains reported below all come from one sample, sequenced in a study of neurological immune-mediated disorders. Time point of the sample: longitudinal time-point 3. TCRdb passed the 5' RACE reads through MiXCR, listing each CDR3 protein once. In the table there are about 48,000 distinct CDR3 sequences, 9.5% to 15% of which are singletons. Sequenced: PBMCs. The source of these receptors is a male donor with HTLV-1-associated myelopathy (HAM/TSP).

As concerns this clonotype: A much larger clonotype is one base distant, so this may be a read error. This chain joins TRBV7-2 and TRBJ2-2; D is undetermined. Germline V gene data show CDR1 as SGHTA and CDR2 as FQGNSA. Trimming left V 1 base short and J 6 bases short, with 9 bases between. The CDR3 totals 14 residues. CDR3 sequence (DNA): TGTGCCAGCAGCTTAGATGGGATCGCCGGGGAGCTGTTTTTT. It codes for CASSLDGIAGELFF.

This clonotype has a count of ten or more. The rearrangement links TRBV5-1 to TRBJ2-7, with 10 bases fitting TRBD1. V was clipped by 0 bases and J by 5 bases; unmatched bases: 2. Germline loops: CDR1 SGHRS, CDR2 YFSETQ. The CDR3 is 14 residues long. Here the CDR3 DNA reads TGCGCCAGCAGCTTGGGACAGGGGGCTCACGAGCAGTACTTC. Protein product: CASSLGQGAHEQYF.

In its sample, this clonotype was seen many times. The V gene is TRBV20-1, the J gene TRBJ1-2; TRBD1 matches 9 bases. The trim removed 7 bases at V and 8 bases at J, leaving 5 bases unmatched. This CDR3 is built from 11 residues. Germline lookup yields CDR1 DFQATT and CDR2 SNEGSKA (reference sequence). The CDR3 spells CSVQGARGYTF. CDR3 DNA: TGCAGTGTACAGGGGGCCAGGGGCTACACCTTC.

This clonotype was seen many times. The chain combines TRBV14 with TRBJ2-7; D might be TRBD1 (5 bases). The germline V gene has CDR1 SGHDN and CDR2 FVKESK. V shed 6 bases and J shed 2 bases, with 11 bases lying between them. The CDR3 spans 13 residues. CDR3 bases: TGTGCCAGCAGTCGGTCCAGGGCCTACGAGCAGTACTTC. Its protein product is CASSRSRAYEQYF.

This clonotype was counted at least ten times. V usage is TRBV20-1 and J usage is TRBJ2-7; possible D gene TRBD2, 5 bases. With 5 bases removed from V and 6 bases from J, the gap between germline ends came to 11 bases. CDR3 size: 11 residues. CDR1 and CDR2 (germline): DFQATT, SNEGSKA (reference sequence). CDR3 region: CSARTRGEQYF. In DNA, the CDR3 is TGCAGTGCTCGGACTCGGGGCGAGCAGTACTTC.

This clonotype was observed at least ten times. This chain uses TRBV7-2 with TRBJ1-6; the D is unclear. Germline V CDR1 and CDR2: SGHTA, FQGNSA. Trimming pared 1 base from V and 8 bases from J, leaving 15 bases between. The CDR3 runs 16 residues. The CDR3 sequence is CASSLVAVGADSPLHF. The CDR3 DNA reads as TGTGCCAGCAGCTTAGTGGCGGTCGGAGCGGATTCACCCCTCCACTTT.

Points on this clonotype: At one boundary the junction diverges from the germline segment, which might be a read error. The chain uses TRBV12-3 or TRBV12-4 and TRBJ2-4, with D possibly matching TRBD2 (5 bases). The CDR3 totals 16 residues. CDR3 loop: CASTLASNMAKNIQYF. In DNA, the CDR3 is TGTGCCAGCACTTTAGCGTCGAACATGGCCAAAAACATTCAGTACTTC.

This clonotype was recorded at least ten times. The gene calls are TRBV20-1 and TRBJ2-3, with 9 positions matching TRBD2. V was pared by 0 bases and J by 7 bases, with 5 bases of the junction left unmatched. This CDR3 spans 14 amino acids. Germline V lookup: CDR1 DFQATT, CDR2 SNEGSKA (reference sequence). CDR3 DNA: TGCAGTGCTAGAGAGGAGCGGGGGGCGAATACGCAGTATTTT. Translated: CSAREERGANTQYF.

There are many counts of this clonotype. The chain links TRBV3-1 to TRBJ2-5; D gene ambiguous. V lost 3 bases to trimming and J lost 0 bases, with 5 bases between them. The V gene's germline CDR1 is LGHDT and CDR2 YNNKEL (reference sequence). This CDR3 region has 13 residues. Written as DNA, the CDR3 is TGTGCCAGCAGCCATACAGACCAAGAGACCCAGTACTTC. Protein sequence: CASSHTDQETQYF.

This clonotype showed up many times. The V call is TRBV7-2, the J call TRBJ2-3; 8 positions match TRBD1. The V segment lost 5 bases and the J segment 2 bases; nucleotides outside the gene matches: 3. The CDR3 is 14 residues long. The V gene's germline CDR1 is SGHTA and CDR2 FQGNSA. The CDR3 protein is CASSGQGVTDTQYF. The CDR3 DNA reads TGTGCCAGCAGCGGACAGGGAGTCACAGATACGCAGTATTTT.

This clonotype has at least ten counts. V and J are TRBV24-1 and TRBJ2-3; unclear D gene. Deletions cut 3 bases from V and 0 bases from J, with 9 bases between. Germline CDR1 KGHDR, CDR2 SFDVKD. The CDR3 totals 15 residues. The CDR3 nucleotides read TGTGCCACCAGTGATGACAAGCCTAGCACAGATACGCAGTATTTT. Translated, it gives CATSDDKPSTDTQYF.

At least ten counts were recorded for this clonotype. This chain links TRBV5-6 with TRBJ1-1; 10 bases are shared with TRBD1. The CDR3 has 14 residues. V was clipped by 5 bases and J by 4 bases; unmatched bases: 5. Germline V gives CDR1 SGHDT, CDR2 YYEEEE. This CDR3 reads CASRWDRGGTEAFF. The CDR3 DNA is TGTGCCAGCAGGTGGGACAGGGGCGGCACTGAAGCTTTCTTT.

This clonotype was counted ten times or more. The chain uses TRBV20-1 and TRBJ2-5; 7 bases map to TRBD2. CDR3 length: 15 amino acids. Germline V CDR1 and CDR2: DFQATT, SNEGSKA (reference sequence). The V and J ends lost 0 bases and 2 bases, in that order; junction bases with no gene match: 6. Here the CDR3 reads CSARDGLDPQETQYF. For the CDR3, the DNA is TGCAGTGCTAGAGACGGACTAGACCCTCAAGAGACCCAGTACTTC.

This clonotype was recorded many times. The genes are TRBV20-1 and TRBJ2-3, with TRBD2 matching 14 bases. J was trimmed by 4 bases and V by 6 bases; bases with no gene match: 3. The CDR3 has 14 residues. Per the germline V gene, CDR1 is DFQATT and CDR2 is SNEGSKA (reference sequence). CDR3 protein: CSARLAGGPDTQYF. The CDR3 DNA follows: TGCAGTGCCAGACTAGCGGGGGGGCCAGATACGCAGTATTTT.

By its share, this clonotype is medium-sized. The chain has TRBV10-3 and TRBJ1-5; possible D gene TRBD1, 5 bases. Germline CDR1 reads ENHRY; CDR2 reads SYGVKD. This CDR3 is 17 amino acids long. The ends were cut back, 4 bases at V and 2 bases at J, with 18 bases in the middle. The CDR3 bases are TGTGCCATCAGTGGCCGCCCGGGACTGGGCGGCAATCAGCCCCAGCATTTT. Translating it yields CAISGRPGLGGNQPQHF.

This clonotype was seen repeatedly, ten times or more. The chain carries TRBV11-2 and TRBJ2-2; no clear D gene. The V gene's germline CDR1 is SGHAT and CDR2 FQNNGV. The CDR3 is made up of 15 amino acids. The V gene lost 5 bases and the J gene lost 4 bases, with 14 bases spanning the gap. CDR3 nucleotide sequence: TGTGCCAGCAGCCACTCCTCCCTGAGCACCGGGGAGCTGTTTTTT. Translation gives CASSHSSLSTGELFF.

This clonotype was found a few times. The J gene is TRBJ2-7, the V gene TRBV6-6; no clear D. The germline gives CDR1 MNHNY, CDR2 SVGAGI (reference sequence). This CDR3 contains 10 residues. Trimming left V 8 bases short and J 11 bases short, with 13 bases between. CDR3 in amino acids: CASSREVEYF. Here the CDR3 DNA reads TGTGCCAGCTCTAGAGAGGTGGAGTACTTC.

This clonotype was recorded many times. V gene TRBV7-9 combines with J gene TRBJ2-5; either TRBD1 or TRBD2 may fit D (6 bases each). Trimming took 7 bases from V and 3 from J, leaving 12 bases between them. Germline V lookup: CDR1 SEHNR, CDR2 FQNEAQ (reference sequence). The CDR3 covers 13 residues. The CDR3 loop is CASTRGQEETQYF. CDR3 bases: TGTGCCAGCACCCGGGGGCAGGAAGAGACCCAGTACTTC.

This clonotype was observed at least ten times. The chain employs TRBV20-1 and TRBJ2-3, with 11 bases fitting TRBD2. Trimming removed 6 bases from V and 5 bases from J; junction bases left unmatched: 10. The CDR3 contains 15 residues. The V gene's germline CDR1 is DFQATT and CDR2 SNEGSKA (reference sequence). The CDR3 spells CSAAGTSGERDTQYF. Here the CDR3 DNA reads TGCAGTGCAGCTGGGACTAGCGGAGAAAGAGATACGCAGTATTTT.

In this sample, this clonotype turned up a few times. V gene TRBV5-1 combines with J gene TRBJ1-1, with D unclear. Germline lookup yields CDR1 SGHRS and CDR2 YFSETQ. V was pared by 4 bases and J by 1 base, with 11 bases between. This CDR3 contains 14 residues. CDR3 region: CASSPLQANTEAFF. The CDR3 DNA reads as TGCGCCAGCAGCCCCCTCCAGGCGAACACTGAAGCTTTCTTT.

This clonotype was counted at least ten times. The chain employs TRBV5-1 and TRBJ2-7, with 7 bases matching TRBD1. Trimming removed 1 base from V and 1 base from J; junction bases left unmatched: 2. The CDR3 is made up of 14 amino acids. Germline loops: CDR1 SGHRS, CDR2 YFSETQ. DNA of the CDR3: TGCGCCAGCAGCTTGTGGACAGGATCCTACGAGCAGTACTTC. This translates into CASSLWTGSYEQYF.

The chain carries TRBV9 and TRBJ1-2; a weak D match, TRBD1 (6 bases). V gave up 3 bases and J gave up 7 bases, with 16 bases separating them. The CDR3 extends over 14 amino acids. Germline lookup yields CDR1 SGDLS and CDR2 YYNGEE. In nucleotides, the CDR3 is TGTGCCAGCAGCGACGGACAGCGGGGAGGTGGCTACACCTTC. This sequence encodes CASSDGQRGGGYTF.

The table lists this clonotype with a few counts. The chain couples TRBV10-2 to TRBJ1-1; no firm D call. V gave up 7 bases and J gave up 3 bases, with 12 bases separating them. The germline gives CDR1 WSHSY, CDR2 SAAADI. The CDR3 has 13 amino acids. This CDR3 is CASMSVRDTEAFF. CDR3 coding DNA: TGCGCCAGCATGAGTGTAAGGGACACTGAAGCTTTCTTT.

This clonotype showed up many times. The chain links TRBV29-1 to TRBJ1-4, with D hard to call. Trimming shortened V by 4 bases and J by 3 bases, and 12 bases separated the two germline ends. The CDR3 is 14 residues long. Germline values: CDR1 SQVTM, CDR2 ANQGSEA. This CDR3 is CSVGGRQSNEKLFF. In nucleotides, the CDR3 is TGCAGCGTTGGGGGAAGGCAATCTAATGAAAAACTGTTTTTT.

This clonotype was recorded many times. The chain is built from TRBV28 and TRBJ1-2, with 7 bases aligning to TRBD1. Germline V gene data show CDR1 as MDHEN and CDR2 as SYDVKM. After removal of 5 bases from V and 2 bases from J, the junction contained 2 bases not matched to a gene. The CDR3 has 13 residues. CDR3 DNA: TGTGCCAGCAGTGAACAGGGGAACTATGGCTACACCTTC. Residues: CASSEQGNYGYTF.

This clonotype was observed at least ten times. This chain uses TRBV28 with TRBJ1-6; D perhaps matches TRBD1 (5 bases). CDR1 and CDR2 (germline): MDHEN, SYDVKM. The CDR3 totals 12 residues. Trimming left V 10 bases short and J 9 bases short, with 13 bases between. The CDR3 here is CATGTGGSPLHF. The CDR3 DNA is TGTGCCACCGGTACCGGGGGTTCACCCCTCCACTTT.

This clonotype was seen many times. In DNA, the CDR3 is TGCAGCGTTGCGAGGGCGCGGGGCGTTGAGACCCAGTACTTC. It is translated as CSVARARGVETQYF. This sequence joins TRBV29-1 and TRBJ2-5, with D possibly being TRBD2 (6 bases). The CDR3 length is 14 residues. V was trimmed by 4 bases and J by 5 bases, leaving 17 bases between them. Germline V gene lookup returns CDR1 SQVTM and CDR2 ANQGSEA.

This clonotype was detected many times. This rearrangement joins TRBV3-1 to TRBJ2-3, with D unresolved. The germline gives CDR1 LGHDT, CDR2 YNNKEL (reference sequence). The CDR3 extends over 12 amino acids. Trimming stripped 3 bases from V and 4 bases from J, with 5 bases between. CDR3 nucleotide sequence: TGTGCCAGCAGCCAGGGTGCAGATACGCAGTATTTT. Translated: CASSQGADTQYF.

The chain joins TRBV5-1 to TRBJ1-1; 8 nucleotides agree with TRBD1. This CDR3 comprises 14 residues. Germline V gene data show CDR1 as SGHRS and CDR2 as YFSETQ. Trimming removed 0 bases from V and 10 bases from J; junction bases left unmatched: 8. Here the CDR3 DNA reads TGCGCCAGCAGCTTGGAGGGGCAGGGGGCGCGAGCTTTCTTT. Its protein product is CASSLEGQGARAFF.

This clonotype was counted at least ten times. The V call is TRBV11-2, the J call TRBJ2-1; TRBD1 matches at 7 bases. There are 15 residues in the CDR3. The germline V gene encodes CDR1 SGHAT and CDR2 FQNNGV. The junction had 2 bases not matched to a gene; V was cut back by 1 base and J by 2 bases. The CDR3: CASSLGQGAYNEQFF. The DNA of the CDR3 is TGTGCCAGCAGCTTAGGGCAGGGGGCCTACAATGAGCAGTTCTTC.